Below, 3 T cell receptor beta chains from the same sample are listed, as sequenced in a study of OX40 agonist ivuxolimab in advanced cancers. Library creation used the immunoSEQ multiplex PCR assay. TCRdb stores this immuneACCESS table with in-frame sequences only. Part of the clones is absent; in the studies checked, under half of the shortfall reflects unresolved V genes, and no reason is known for the rest. This sample has some 39,000 clones in its table, and 70% to 90% of those were observed once. The ten largest account for around 6% of the sample. Here the sequenced sample was CD4+ or CD8+ T cells sorted from blood, taken in a trial of the OX40 agonist ivuxolimab. These receptors were collected from an adult with an advanced solid tumor such as melanoma, head and neck, liver or kidney cancer.

The chain joins TRBV18 to TRBJ1-3; 9 bases line up with TRBD1. The CDR3 contains 19 residues. Germline V gene lookup returns CDR1 KGHSH and CDR2 LQKENI. The trim removed 2 bases at V and 0 bases at J, leaving 11 bases unmatched. The CDR3 region is CASSPRTGVTLSSGNTIYF. In DNA, the CDR3 is TGTGCCAGCTCACCAAGGACAGGGGTCACCTTATCCTCTGGAAACACCATATATTTT.

Only one count was recorded for this clone. The chain joins TRBV6-5 to TRBJ2-7, with TRBD1 as a possible D gene (6 bases). The V gene lost 7 bases and the J gene lost 5 bases, with 15 bases spanning the gap. The CDR3 runs 13 residues. Per germline, CDR1 MNHEY and CDR2 SVGAGI. CDR3 amino acids: CASIQQGSHEQYF. For the CDR3, the DNA is TGTGCCAGCATCCAACAGGGAAGCCACGAGCAGTACTTC.

The chain carries TRBV9 and TRBJ2-3; no reliable D call. CDR1 and CDR2 (germline): SGDLS, YYNGEE. This CDR3 is built from 15 residues. The V end was cut by 4 bases, the J end by 6 bases, with 18 bases between. The CDR3 sequence: CASSPAAGLFDTQYF. CDR3 DNA sequence: TGTGCCAGCAGCCCCGCTGCAGGTCTATTCGATACGCAGTATTTT. Full variable domain (remainder filled in from reference TRBV9 and TRBJ2-3): DSGVTQTPKHLITATGQRVTLRCSPRSGDLSVYWYQQSLDQGLQFLIQYYNGEERAKGNILERFSAQQFPDLHSELNLSSLELGDSALYFCASSPAAGLFDTQYFGPGTRLTVL.